This T cell receptor beta chain appears in the sequencing data of a study of blood T cell repertoires in COVID-19. Profiled with immunoSEQ multiplex PCR; TCRdb holds only in-frame clones, not every one. The data show about 430,000 clones, nearly 90% seen once. CDR3 length equals 15 residues. The ends were cut back, 0 bases at V and 5 bases at J, with 12 bases in the middle. The germline gives CDR1 SGHRS, CDR2 YFSETQ. The TCR comes from a woman aged 18-29 years who had been exposed to COVID-19. This sequence joins TRBV5-1 and TRBJ2-1; possibly TRBD1 for D (5 bases). Sequencing was carried out using PBMCs or T cells enriched from blood (not recorded which). CDR3 nucleotides: TGCGCCAGCAGCTTGGGCAGGGTCCGCGACAATGAGCAGTTCTTC. Its translation: CASSLGRVRDNEQFF.